This T cell receptor beta chain comes out of a study of shared clonotypes between healthy human individuals. The overall study: The study used three CD4 naive, three CD4 memory, two CD8 naive and one CD8 memory plate per donor.

For this clone: The antigen is unknown.

From germline, CDR1 is WNHNN and CDR2 SYGVQD (reference sequence). CDR3 length: 18 residues. V was pared by 5 bases and J by 2 bases, with 22 bases between. Findings and limits, study-wide: It was anticipated that sequencing depth would influence how many clonotypes donors shared.

Naive CD8 cells comprised CD45RO-negative, CCR7-positively selected cells, excluding terminally differentiated effector memory CD45RA+ cells. Donors included only healthy HIV-negative adults lacking recent acute infections or vaccinations. Some clones are missing from TCRdb's copy, which holds only in-frame ones; the method was immunoSEQ multiplex PCR. Altogether roughly 2 million clones are present, approximately 94% being singletons, with the ten largest covering about 1.1%. The clonotype comes from a man younger than 35 in good health. The chain employs TRBV10-1 and TRBJ1-5; a weak D match, TRBD1 (6 bases). Sample: naive CD8+ T cells sorted from blood. The CDR3 loop is CASSKDSDIVGGNQPQHF. Written as DNA, the CDR3 is TGCGCCAGCAGTAAGGACAGCGATATTGTGGGGGGCAATCAGCCCCAGCATTTT.